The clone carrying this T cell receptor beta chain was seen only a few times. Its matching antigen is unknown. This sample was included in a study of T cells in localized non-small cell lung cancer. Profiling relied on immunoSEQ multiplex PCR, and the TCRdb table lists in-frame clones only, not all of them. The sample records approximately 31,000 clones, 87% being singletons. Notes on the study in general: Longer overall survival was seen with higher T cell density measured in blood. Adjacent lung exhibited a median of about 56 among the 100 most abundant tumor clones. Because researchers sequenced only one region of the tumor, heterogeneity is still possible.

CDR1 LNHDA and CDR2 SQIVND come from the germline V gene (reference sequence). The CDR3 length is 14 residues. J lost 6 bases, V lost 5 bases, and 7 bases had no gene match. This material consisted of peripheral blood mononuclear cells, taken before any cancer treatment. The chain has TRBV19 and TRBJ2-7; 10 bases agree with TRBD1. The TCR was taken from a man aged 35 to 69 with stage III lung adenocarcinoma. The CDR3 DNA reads TGTGCCAGTAGTGAGGGGACAGGGGCTGCCGAGCAGTACTTC. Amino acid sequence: CASSEGTGAAEQYF.